One sample yielded the 21 T cell receptor beta chains listed below, sequenced in a study of blood T cell repertoires in COVID-19. TCRdb keeps only in-frame clones here, not all; method: immunoSEQ multiplex PCR. Of some 520,000 clones detected, roughly 89% appear once; the ten largest clones hold approximately 0.9%. The sequenced sample was peripheral blood. These receptors were taken from a man younger than 35 with COVID-19, enrolled during active disease.

This clone was seen only a few times. CDR3 sequence (DNA): TGTGCCAGCAGCTTAGTTGCAGACTCCTACGAGCAGTACTTC. It translates to CASSLVADSYEQYF. The genes are TRBV11-3 and TRBJ2-7; D is unresolved. CDR3 size: 14 residues. V lost 1 base, J lost 0 bases, and 7 bases lay in between. The V gene's germline CDR1 is SGHNT and CDR2 YENEEA.

The genes are TRBV6-6 and TRBJ2-1; D may be TRBD2 (5 bases). The V end was cut by 4 bases, the J end by 5 bases, with 9 bases between. CDR1 MNHNY and CDR2 SVGAGI come from the germline V gene (reference sequence). CDR3 size: 13 residues. CDR3 DNA sequence: TGTGCCAGCAGTTCAGGACTGAACAATGAGCAGTTCTTC. Amino acid sequence: CASSSGLNNEQFF.

The gene calls are TRBV7-9 and TRBJ2-7, with D unclear. Per germline, CDR1 SEHNR and CDR2 FQNEAQ (reference sequence). With 0 bases removed from V and 4 bases from J, the gap between germline ends came to 10 bases. The CDR3 covers 14 residues. CDR3 coding DNA: TGTGCCAGCAGCTTAGCTGGAAGCGTTTACGAGCAGTACTTC. It specifies CASSLAGSVYEQYF.

The chain couples TRBV4-1 to TRBJ2-1, with 10 bases lining up with TRBD1. With V trimmed by 3 bases and J by 15 bases, 14 bases remained unmatched. Germline V gene data show CDR1 as MGHRA and CDR2 as YSYEKL. This CDR3 region has 15 residues. DNA of the CDR3: TGCGCCAGCAGCCATCCCGGGACAGGGGTTCGTCTACCGTTCTTC. It yields the protein CASSHPGTGVRLPFF.

Only one count was recorded for this clone. The CDR3 nucleotides read TGTGCCAGCAGTGACAAGAGCATCTCAGGGGCCAACGTCCTGACTTTC. This encodes CASSDKSISGANVLTF. The V call is TRBV2, the J call TRBJ2-6; D is undetermined. Germline loops: CDR1 SNHLY, CDR2 FYNNEI. The length of the CDR3 is 16 residues. The ends were cut back, 3 bases at V and 4 bases at J, with 13 bases in the middle.

This chain joins TRBV27 and TRBJ2-2; 7 bases agree with TRBD1. Looked up from germline, CDR1 is MNHEY and CDR2 is SMNVEV (reference sequence). The CDR3 extends over 15 amino acids. Trimming cost V 5 bases and J 7 bases; bases outside gene matches: 10. This chain's CDR3 is CASSPLTGASGELFF. The CDR3 DNA is TGTGCCAGCAGTCCCCTTACAGGGGCAAGCGGGGAGCTGTTTTTT.

The chain couples TRBV6-6 to TRBJ2-7; TRBD2 matches at 7 bases. The germline gives CDR1 MNHNY, CDR2 SVGAGI (reference sequence). The CDR3 length is 13 residues. Unmatched junction bases numbered 9, after V lost 8 bases and J lost 5 bases. DNA of the CDR3: TGTGCCAGCGCCCCAACTAGCGCCCACGAGCAGTACTTC. It is translated as CASAPTSAHEQYF.

V and J are TRBV6-5 and TRBJ1-1, with 7 bases that match TRBD1. CDR1 is MNHEY and CDR2 is SVGAGI in the germline V gene. This CDR3 has 14 residues. With V trimmed by 6 bases and J by 7 bases, 11 bases remained unmatched. The CDR3 DNA reads as TGTGCCAGCAGCATCCTGGGGACAGAATATGAAGCTTTCTTT. Translated, it gives CASSILGTEYEAFF.

This chain uses TRBV6-1 with TRBJ2-2, with D tentatively TRBD2 (7 bases). V lost 3 bases and J lost 8, with 16 bases in between. This CDR3 spans 15 amino acids. The germline V gene has CDR1 MNHNS and CDR2 SASEGT. The CDR3 loop reads CASSDTGGRIGELFF. In nucleotides, the CDR3 is TGTGCCAGCAGTGATACGGGGGGCAGAATTGGGGAGCTGTTTTTT.

J is TRBJ2-7 and V is TRBV6-5, with 7 positions matching TRBD2. The V and J ends lost 6 bases and 4 bases, in that order; junction bases with no gene match: 9. The CDR3 covers 14 residues. Germline loops: CDR1 MNHEY, CDR2 SVGAGI. The CDR3 DNA sequence: TGTGCCAGCAGCTGGGGGAGGGCAGGGTACGAGCAGTACTTC. Amino acid sequence: CASSWGRAGYEQYF.

This sequence joins TRBV7-2 and TRBJ1-2; 7 nucleotides line up with TRBD1. CDR3 length equals 15 residues. Trimming removed 3 bases from V and 2 bases from J; junction bases left unmatched: 6. Germline V lookup: CDR1 SGHTA, CDR2 FQGNSA. CDR3 bases: TGTGCCAGCAGCTTTACAGGGGTGCAAAACTATGGCTACACCTTC. Amino acid sequence: CASSFTGVQNYGYTF.

The chain employs TRBV5-1 and TRBJ2-7, with 8 bases identical to TRBD1. Germline assignment: CDR1 SGHRS and CDR2 YFSETQ. Germline trimming cut 0 bases from V and 5 bases from J; bases unmatched to any gene: 7. The CDR3 loop spans 15 amino acids. CDR3 residues: CASSLEGRGHDEQYF. The CDR3 region has the DNA TGCGCCAGCAGCTTGGAGGGCAGGGGGCACGACGAGCAGTACTTC.

This sequence joins TRBV27 and TRBJ2-3, with 8 bases that match TRBD1. The germline V gene encodes CDR1 MNHEY and CDR2 SMNVEV (reference sequence). Trimming removed 5 bases from V and 3 bases from J; junction bases left unmatched: 10. The CDR3 runs 16 residues. The CDR3 coding sequence is TGTGCCAGCAGTCCGAGGGACAGGTGGGAGACAGATACGCAGTATTTT. Translated, it gives CASSPRDRWETDTQYF.

The rearrangement joins TRBV7-9 to TRBJ2-7; TRBD2 is a possible D gene (6 bases). CDR3 length: 12 residues. Looked up from germline, CDR1 is SEHNR and CDR2 is FQNEAQ (reference sequence). V gave up 5 bases and J gave up 8 bases, with 13 bases separating them. DNA of the CDR3: TGTGCCAGCAGCCGGGACTCAGGGAAGCAGTACTTC. It yields the protein CASSRDSGKQYF.

The chain links TRBV29-1 to TRBJ2-1; 7 positions agree with TRBD1. V was pared by 6 bases and J by 2 bases, with 4 bases of the junction left unmatched. CDR3 length: 13 amino acids. Germline lookup yields CDR1 SQVTM and CDR2 ANQGSEA. CDR3 bases: TGCAGCGTGAGGGACAGTCCCTACAATGAGCAGTTCTTC. As protein: CSVRDSPYNEQFF.

This chain uses TRBV11-2 with TRBJ2-3; D possibly corresponds to TRBD1 (5 bases). CDR1 is SGHAT, CDR2 FQNNGV, per germline. The V gene lost 1 base and the J gene lost 10 bases, with 18 bases spanning the gap. This CDR3 has 15 amino acids. This CDR3 reads CASSLVGRALRAQYF. DNA for the CDR3: TGTGCCAGCAGCTTAGTAGGTCGGGCCCTCAGGGCGCAGTATTTT.

This clone was observed a few times. The chain joins TRBV5-1 to TRBJ1-4; possibly TRBD1 for D (5 bases). V was shortened by 4 bases and J by 5 bases, with 12 bases between the two germline ends. CDR1 and CDR2 from the germline V gene are SGHRS and YFSETQ. The CDR3 is 14 amino acids. The CDR3 sequence: CASSLDSLNEKLFF. The CDR3 nucleotides read TGCGCCAGCAGCCTTGACAGCTTAAATGAAAAACTGTTTTTT.

In its sample, this clone was seen a few times. The chain is built from TRBV19 and TRBJ2-7; no firm D call. The ends were cut back, 5 bases at V and 5 bases at J, with 16 bases in the middle. Germline V gives CDR1 LNHDA, CDR2 SQIVND (reference sequence). The length of the CDR3 is 14 residues. This chain's CDR3 is CASSLRLGFHEQYF. For the CDR3, the DNA is TGTGCCAGTAGTCTTCGGCTCGGGTTCCACGAGCAGTACTTC.

V usage is TRBV6-5 and J usage is TRBJ1-2, with 7 bases identical to TRBD1. The germline gives CDR1 MNHEY, CDR2 SVGAGI. The CDR3 extends over 13 amino acids. V lost 6 bases and J lost 3; bases outside the gene matches: 4. Here the CDR3 reads CASRVGQDYGYTF. CDR3 nucleotide sequence: TGTGCCAGCAGGGTCGGACAGGACTATGGCTACACCTTC.

The chain recombines TRBV6-5 with TRBJ2-5; 11 bases match TRBD2. Germline V gives CDR1 MNHEY, CDR2 SVGAGI. V lost 0 bases and J lost 7; bases outside the gene matches: 4. The CDR3 loop spans 15 amino acids. CDR3 protein: CASSYSGLAVRTQYF. The CDR3 DNA sequence: TGTGCCAGCAGTTACTCGGGACTAGCGGTCCGGACCCAGTACTTC.

The V call is TRBV29-1, the J call TRBJ1-1; a weak D match, TRBD1 (6 bases). V gave up 7 bases and J gave up 6 bases, with 12 bases separating them. Germline loops: CDR1 SQVTM, CDR2 ANQGSEA. The CDR3 has 11 residues. The CDR3 DNA reads TGCAGCGCTGCCAGGGGCCCTGAAGCTTTCTTT. The encoded protein is CSAARGPEAFF.